This paragraph reports one T cell receptor beta chain. What it recognizes is unknown. The CDR3 consists of 16 residues. Per germline, CDR1 LNHDA and CDR2 SQIVND (reference sequence). V was pared by 3 bases and J by 8 bases, with 14 bases of the junction left unmatched. This record comes from a study of T cell responses to AZD1222 COVID-19 vaccine. Findings and limits, study-wide: Variant regions that are unmutated are reportedly the target of nearly half of spike-specific TCRs.

Some clones are missing from TCRdb's copy, which holds only in-frame ones; the method was immunoSEQ multiplex PCR. The table has about 170,000 clones, just under 95% seen once; the top ten hold over 1.5%. The starting material was peripheral blood, obtained on day 0 of AZD1222 vaccination. This sequence originates from an adult in good health. V is TRBV19 and J is TRBJ1-2, with 8 bases aligning to TRBD1. CDR3 sequence reads: CASSMGAGTGPLGYTF. CDR3 DNA: TGTGCCAGTAGTATGGGAGCCGGGACAGGACCTCTAGGCTACACCTTC.